The rows below give T cell receptor beta chains drawn from one sample of a study of T-cell memory formation after mild COVID-19. Using its own MiXCR run on the 5' RACE reads, TCRdb lists one record per CDR3 protein. Among around 180,000 distinct CDR3 sequences, less than 20% were seen once, and the ten largest hold roughly 4%. Specimen: PBMCs or a T cell subset sorted from them (not recorded which). These receptors all come from a man in his late teens or twenties who had mild COVID-19 (a few samples of this study predate the infection). Cell type and time point are not known. Both conserved end residues are part of each CDR3. The D gene is left open where the match is weak. Size values are once, few and many counts, or a class for expanded clones, and some rows have none.

D: NA
V: TRBV20-1
J: TRBJ1-6
size: NA
DNA: TGCAGTGCCCAAGCCGACTCCTATAATTCACCCCTCCACTTT
CDR3: CSAQADSYNSPLHF

D: NA
V: TRBV9
J: TRBJ1-1
size: NA
DNA: TGTGCCAGCAGCGTTGGGACCGGCGGTATGAACACTGAAGCTTTCTTT
CDR3: CASSVGTGGMNTEAFF

D: TRBD2
V: TRBV9
J: TRBJ2-1
size: once
DNA: TGTGCCAGCAGCGAAGCGGGGGGGCTTGATGAGCAGTTCTTC
CDR3: CASSEAGGLDEQFF

D: TRBD1
V: TRBV7-9
J: TRBJ2-4
size: NA
DNA: TGTGCCATCTCGGGACAGACCTCCCTAGCCAAAAACATTCAGTACTTC
CDR3: CAISGQTSLAKNIQYF

D: NA
V: TRBV18
J: TRBJ2-5
size: NA
DNA: TGTGCCAGCTCACTAAAGGGGCTAGCGAAAGAGACCCAGTACTTC
CDR3: CASSLKGLAKETQYF

D: NA
V: TRBV18
J: TRBJ2-1
size: NA
DNA: TGTGCCAGCTCACCAGCTAACTACAATGAGCAGTTCTTC
CDR3: CASSPANYNEQFF

D: TRBD2
V: TRBV7-2
J: TRBJ2-5
size: NA
DNA: TGTGCCAGCACCGAGCGGGGGGGCCGCGAGACCCAGTACTTC
CDR3: CASTERGGRETQYF

D: NA
V: TRBV19
J: TRBJ1-6
size: many
DNA: TGTGCCAGTAACCGAGCCTATAATTCACCCCTCCACTTT
CDR3: CASNRAYNSPLHF

D: TRBD1
V: TRBV20-1
J: TRBJ2-3
size: NA
DNA: TGCAGTGCTAGGACCCCACCGGGACAGGGGGCAAAGGATACGCAGTATTTT
CDR3: CSARTPPGQGAKDTQYF

D: NA
V: TRBV4-3
J: TRBJ2-2
size: NA
DNA: TGCGCCAGCAGCCCCGGAGGGGGGAACACCGGGGAGCTGTTTTTT
CDR3: CASSPGGGNTGELFF

D: NA
V: TRBV20-1
J: TRBJ1-5
size: few
DNA: TGCAGTGCGGTCGGACCTCCCCAAGTTGGCAATCAGCCCCAGCATTTT
CDR3: CSAVGPPQVGNQPQHF

D: NA
V: TRBV27
J: TRBJ2-7
size: few
DNA: TGTGCCAGCAGCCGGGGCGAGTACGAGCAGTACTTC
CDR3: CASSRGEYEQYF

D: TRBD1
V: TRBV5-6
J: TRBJ1-2
size: few
DNA: TGTGCCAGCAGCAGACAGGGGCCAGACGGTGGCTACACCTTC
CDR3: CASSRQGPDGGYTF

D: TRBD1
V: TRBV5-1
J: TRBJ1-2
size: few
DNA: TGCGCCAGCAGCTTGCGGCAGGGGGCGCGAGGCTACACCTTC
CDR3: CASSLRQGARGYTF

D: NA
V: TRBV7-2
J: TRBJ1-1
size: NA
DNA: TGTGCCAGCAGCTCCAGACAGTTGAGTAACACTGAAGCTTTCTTT
CDR3: CASSSRQLSNTEAFF

D: TRBD1
V: TRBV29-1
J: TRBJ1-1
size: NA
DNA: TGCAGCGTGGACCGACAGGGAGAGCCTGAAGCTTTCTTT
CDR3: CSVDRQGEPEAFF

D: NA
V: TRBV5-1
J: TRBJ1-3
size: NA
DNA: TGCGCCAGCAGCTCTGGAGCCTTGCCAGGAAACACCATATATTTT
CDR3: CASSSGALPGNTIYF

D: NA
V: TRBV9
J: TRBJ1-5
size: few
DNA: TGTGCCAGCAGCGTCGGAGTAAACGGTCAGCCCCAGCATTTT
CDR3: CASSVGVNGQPQHF

D: NA
V: TRBV12-3/TRBV12-4
J: TRBJ2-3
size: few
DNA: TGTGCCAGCAGTTTACCGGGGATAGGTACAGATACGCAGTATTTT
CDR3: CASSLPGIGTDTQYF

D: NA
V: TRBV18
J: TRBJ1-6
size: few
DNA: TGTGCCAGCTCGTATAGGGGGAATTCACCCCTCCACTTT
CDR3: CASSYRGNSPLHF

D: TRBD1
V: TRBV6-5
J: TRBJ2-4
size: NA
DNA: TGTGCCAGCAGCCACGACAGGGCTCGGGGAAACATTCAGTACTTC
CDR3: CASSHDRARGNIQYF

D: NA
V: TRBV5-6
J: TRBJ2-1
size: many
DNA: TGTGCCAGCAGCACCCCCTACAATGAGCAGTTCTTC
CDR3: CASSTPYNEQFF

D: NA
V: TRBV5-1
J: TRBJ2-3
size: few
DNA: TGCGCCAGCAGCTTGGCGGGGGCCGGGACAGATACGCAGTATTTT
CDR3: CASSLAGAGTDTQYF

D: TRBD2
V: TRBV5-1
J: TRBJ2-3
size: NA
DNA: TGCGCCAGCAGCTCTGGGACTAGCGGGGGACTAGGCACAGATACGCAGTATTTT
CDR3: CASSSGTSGGLGTDTQYF

D: NA
V: TRBV3-1
J: TRBJ1-4
size: NA
DNA: TGTGGCAGCAGCGAAGAGGGGAGACTGTTTTTT
CDR3: CGSSEEGRLFF

D: NA
V: TRBV6-5
J: TRBJ1-5
size: NA
DNA: TGTGCCAGCAGTTCCTCCCGTGGGGAACGGCCCCAGCATTTT
CDR3: CASSSSRGERPQHF

D: NA
V: TRBV7-2
J: TRBJ2-1
size: few
DNA: TGTGCCAGCAGCTTTTGGGGTACGGTGCATGAGCAGTTCTTC
CDR3: CASSFWGTVHEQFF

D: TRBD1
V: TRBV7-2
J: TRBJ2-1
size: NA
DNA: TGTGCCAGCAGCTTAAGCTCAGGGGGCGCCTACAATGAGCAGTTCTTC
CDR3: CASSLSSGGAYNEQFF

D: NA
V: TRBV12-3/TRBV12-4
J: TRBJ1-1
size: NA
DNA: TGTGCCAGCAGTTTGGATAGGCGACAAGCTTTCTTT
CDR3: CASSLDRRQAFF

D: NA
V: TRBV24-1
J: TRBJ2-3
size: NA
DNA: TGTGCCACCAGTGATTTTGCAGATACGCAGTATTTT
CDR3: CATSDFADTQYF

D: TRBD2
V: TRBV20-1
J: TRBJ2-2
size: NA
DNA: TGCAGTGCTTCCCGGACTAGCGGGAACACCGGGGAGCTGTTTTTT
CDR3: CSASRTSGNTGELFF

D: NA
V: TRBV19
J: TRBJ1-4
size: NA
DNA: TGTGCCAGTAGGGGGGATGGAGAAAAACTGTTTTTT
CDR3: CASRGDGEKLFF

D: NA
V: TRBV10-3
J: TRBJ1-6
size: NA
DNA: TGTGCCATCAGTGTGAGGCAGGATAATTCACCCCTCCACTTT
CDR3: CAISVRQDNSPLHF

D: TRBD1
V: TRBV5-1
J: TRBJ2-1
size: NA
DNA: TGCGCCAGCAGCTTGGCCCCAAGACAGGGATCCTACAATGAGCAGTTCTTC
CDR3: CASSLAPRQGSYNEQFF

D: TRBD1
V: TRBV6-5
J: TRBJ1-1
size: few
DNA: TGTGCCAGCAACCCTCCACAGGGGATAGGTGAAGCTTTCTTT
CDR3: CASNPPQGIGEAFF

D: NA
V: TRBV5-1
J: TRBJ1-1
size: NA
DNA: TGCGCCAGCAGCTTGGCCCTAGCCGGGGGCACTGAAGCTTTCTTT
CDR3: CASSLALAGGTEAFF

D: TRBD2
V: TRBV6-5
J: TRBJ2-5
size: many
DNA: TGTGCCAGCAGTTACGGAGCGGGGGGGATTGCAGAGACCCAGTACTTC
CDR3: CASSYGAGGIAETQYF

D: NA
V: TRBV6-5
J: TRBJ1-5
size: NA
DNA: TGTGCCAGCAGTTACGGCAGGAACAATCAGCCCCAGCATTTT
CDR3: CASSYGRNNQPQHF

D: NA
V: TRBV4-1
J: TRBJ1-2
size: NA
DNA: TGCGCCAGCAGCCAAGTGACTCGGGGGCCGAGGTATGGCTACACCTTC
CDR3: CASSQVTRGPRYGYTF

D: TRBD2
V: TRBV12-5
J: TRBJ2-5
size: few
DNA: TGTGCTAGTTCCCCCGGGACTAGCAGGGAGACCCAGTACTTC
CDR3: CASSPGTSRETQYF

D: NA
V: TRBV7-2
J: TRBJ1-2
size: NA
DNA: TGTGCCAGCAGCCTTTGGGGGACTTTTGTCTACACCTTC
CDR3: CASSLWGTFVYTF

D: TRBD2
V: TRBV3-1
J: TRBJ2-5
size: NA
DNA: TGTGCCAGCAGCACCCTAGCGGCTGAAGAGACCCAGTACTTC
CDR3: CASSTLAAEETQYF

D: TRBD2
V: TRBV12-3/TRBV12-4
J: TRBJ2-5
size: few
DNA: TGTGCCAGCAGCCGGGACCAGCGGGGGCAGACCCAGTACTTC
CDR3: CASSRDQRGQTQYF

D: TRBD2
V: TRBV11-2
J: TRBJ2-3
size: few
DNA: TGTGCCAGCAGCTTAGGGGGACTAGGAGATACGCAGTATTTT
CDR3: CASSLGGLGDTQYF

D: NA
V: TRBV5-1
J: TRBJ2-5
size: NA
DNA: TGCGCCAGCAGCTTGGACCGCGGGACCCAGTACTTC
CDR3: CASSLDRGTQYF

D: TRBD1
V: TRBV9
J: TRBJ2-5
size: few
DNA: TGTGCCAGCAGCGGGACAGGGTCCGAGACCCAGTACTTC
CDR3: CASSGTGSETQYF

D: NA
V: TRBV3-1
J: TRBJ1-6
size: many
DNA: TGTGCCAGCAGCCATGCGGGCTATAATTCACCCCTCCACTTT
CDR3: CASSHAGYNSPLHF

D: NA
V: TRBV10-3
J: TRBJ2-3
size: few
DNA: TGTGCCATCAGCGATACTAGACTAACTAGCACAGATACGCAGTATTTT
CDR3: CAISDTRLTSTDTQYF